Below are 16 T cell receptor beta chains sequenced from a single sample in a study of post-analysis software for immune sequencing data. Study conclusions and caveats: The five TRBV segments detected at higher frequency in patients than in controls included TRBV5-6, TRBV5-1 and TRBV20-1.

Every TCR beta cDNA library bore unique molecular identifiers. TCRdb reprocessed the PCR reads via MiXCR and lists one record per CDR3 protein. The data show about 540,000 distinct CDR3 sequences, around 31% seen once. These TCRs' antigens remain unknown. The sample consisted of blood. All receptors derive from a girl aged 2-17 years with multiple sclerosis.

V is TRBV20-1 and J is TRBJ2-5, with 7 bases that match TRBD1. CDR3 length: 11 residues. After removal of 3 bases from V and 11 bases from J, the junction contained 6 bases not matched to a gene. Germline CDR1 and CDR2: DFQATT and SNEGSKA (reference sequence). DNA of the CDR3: TGCAGTGCTAGCAACAGGGGTGAGCAGTACTTC. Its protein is CSASNRGEQYF.

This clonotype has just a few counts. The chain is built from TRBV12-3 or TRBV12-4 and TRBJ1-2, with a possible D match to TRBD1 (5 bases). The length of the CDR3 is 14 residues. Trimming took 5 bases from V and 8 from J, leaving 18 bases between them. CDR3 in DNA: TGTGCCAGCAGTCCCCAGGGAGGCGTTGAGGGCTACACCTTC. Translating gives CASSPQGGVEGYTF.

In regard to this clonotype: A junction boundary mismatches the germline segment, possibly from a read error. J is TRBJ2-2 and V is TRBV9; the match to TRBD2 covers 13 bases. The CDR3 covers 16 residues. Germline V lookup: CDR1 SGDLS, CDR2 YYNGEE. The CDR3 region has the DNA TGTGCCAGCAGCGTACTGACTAGCGGGGGGACCGGGGAACTGTTTTTT. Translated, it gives CASSVLTSGGTGELFF.

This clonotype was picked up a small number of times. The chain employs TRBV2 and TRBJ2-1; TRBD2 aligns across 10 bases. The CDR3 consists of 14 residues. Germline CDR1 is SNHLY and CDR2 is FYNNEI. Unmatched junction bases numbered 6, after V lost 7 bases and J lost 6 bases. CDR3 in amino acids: CASKLAGLGNEQFF. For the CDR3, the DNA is TGTGCCAGCAAACTAGCGGGGTTGGGCAATGAGCAGTTCTTC.

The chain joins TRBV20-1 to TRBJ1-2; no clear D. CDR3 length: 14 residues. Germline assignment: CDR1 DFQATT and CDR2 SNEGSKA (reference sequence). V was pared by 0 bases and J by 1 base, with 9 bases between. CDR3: CSARDSRVNYGYTF. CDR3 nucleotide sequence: TGCAGTGCTAGAGATTCAAGGGTTAACTATGGCTACACCTTC.

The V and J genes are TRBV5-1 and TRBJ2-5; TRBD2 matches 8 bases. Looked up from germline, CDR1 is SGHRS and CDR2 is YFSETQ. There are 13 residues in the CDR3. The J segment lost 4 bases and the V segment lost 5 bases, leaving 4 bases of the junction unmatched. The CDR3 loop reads CASSGLAGETQYF. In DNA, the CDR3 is TGCGCCAGCAGTGGGCTAGCGGGAGAGACCCAGTACTTC.

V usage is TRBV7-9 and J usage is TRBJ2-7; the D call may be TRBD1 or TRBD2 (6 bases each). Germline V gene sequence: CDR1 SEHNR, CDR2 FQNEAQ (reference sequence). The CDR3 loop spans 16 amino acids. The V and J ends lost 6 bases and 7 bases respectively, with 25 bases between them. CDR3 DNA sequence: TGTGCCAGCAGTCATGGGGGGCTCACCTTCTACAATGAGCAGTACTTC. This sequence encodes CASSHGGLTFYNEQYF.

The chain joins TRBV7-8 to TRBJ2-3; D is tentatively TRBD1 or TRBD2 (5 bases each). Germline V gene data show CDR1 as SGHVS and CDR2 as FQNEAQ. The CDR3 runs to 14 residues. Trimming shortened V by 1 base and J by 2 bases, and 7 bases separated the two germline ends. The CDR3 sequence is CASSLGDLTDTQYF. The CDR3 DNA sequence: TGTGCCAGCAGCTTAGGGGACCTCACAGATACGCAGTATTTT. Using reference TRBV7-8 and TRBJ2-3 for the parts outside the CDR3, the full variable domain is GAGVSQSPRYKVAKRGQDVALRCDPISGHVSLFWYQQALGQGPEFLTYFQNEAQLDKSGLPSDRFFAERPEGSVSTLKIQRTQQEDSAVYLCASSLGDLTDTQYFGPGTRLTVL.

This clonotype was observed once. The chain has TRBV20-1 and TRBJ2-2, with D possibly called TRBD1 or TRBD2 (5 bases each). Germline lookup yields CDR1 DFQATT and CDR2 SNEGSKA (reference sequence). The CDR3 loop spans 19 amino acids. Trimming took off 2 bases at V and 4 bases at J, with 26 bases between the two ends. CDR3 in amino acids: CSARRGTGTSNRRTGELFF. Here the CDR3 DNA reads TGCAGTGCTAGAAGGGGAACCGGGACCTCCAACAGGCGCACCGGGGAGCTGTTTTTT.

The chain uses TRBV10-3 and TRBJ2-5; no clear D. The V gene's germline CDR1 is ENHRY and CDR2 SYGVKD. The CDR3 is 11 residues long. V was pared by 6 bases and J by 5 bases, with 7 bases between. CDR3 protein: CAIREMETQYF. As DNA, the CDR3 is TGTGCCATCAGGGAGATGGAGACCCAGTACTTC.

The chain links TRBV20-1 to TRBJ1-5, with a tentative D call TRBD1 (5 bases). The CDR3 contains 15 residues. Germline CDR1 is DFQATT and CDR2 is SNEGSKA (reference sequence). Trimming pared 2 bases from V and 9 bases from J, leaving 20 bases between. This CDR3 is CSARTREKGGGPQHF. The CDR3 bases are TGCAGTGCTAGAACCAGGGAGAAGGGTGGGGGGCCCCAGCATTTT.

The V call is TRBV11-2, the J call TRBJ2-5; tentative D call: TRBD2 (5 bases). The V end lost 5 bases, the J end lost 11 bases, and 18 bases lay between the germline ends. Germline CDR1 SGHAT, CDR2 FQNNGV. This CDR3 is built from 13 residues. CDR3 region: CASSLHGFGEQYF. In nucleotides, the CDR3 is TGTGCCAGCAGCCTACATGGGTTTGGGGAGCAGTACTTC.

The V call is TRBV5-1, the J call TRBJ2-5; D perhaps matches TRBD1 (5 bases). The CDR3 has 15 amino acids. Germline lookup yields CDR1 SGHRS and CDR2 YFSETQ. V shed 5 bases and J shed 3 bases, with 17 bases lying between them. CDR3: CASRAGLGPKETQYF. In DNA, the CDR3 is TGCGCCAGCAGAGCAGGGTTGGGCCCTAAAGAGACCCAGTACTTC.

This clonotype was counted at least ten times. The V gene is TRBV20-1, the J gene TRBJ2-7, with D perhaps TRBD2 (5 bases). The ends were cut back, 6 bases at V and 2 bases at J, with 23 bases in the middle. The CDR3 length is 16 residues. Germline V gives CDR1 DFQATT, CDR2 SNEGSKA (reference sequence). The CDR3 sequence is CSAIQSPNSAAYEQYF. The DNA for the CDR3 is TGCAGTGCCATCCAAAGCCCGAATAGCGCTGCCTACGAGCAGTACTTC.

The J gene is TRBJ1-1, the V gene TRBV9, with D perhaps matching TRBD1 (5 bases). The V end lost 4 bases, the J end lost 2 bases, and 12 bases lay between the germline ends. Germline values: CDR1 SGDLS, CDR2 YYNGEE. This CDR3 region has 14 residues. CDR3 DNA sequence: TGTGCCAGCAGCTCCCGGAGGGGTAACACTGAAGCTTTCTTT. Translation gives CASSSRRGNTEAFF.

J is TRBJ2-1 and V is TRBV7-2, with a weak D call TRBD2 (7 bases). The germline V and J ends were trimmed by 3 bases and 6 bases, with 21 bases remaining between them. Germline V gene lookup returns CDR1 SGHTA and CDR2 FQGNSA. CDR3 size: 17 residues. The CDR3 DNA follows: TGTGCCAGCAGCTTCGACCTCGGGCGGGGGCCCAGCAATGAGCAGTTCTTC. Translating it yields CASSFDLGRGPSNEQFF.